The present T cell receptor beta chain was sequenced within a study of shared clonotypes between healthy human individuals. The study, taken as a whole, reports: Specimens sampled were limited to blood, with tissue repertoires likely differing.

Trimming removed 1 base from V and 7 bases from J, with 10 bases in between. Germline assignment: CDR1 SGHAT and CDR2 FQNNGV. CDR3 length: 13 residues. Caucasian adults residing in Nashville, Tennessee made up all the donors. Ten or more counts support this clone. Antigen: not known. Other nucleotide sequences from this sample produce the same CDR3. Once extracted for a subset, genomic DNA was divided evenly among several immunoSEQ plates. Replicate PCRs from sorted subsets contained 200 ng DNA, which is roughly 30,000 T cell genomes. The table came from immunoSEQ multiplex PCR; TCRdb's copy has only in-frame clones and leaves some out. The sample has about 990,000 clones, around three quarters seen once.

The rearrangement joins TRBV11-2 to TRBJ1-2; no reliable D call. The specimen sequenced was memory CD4+ T cells from PBMCs. Subset here: CD45RA-negative fraction. This sequence originates from a man between 18 and 35 years old in good health. Some clones in this sample may be carry-over from other donors' samples. For the CDR3, the DNA is TGTGCCAGCAGCTTAGTTCGGGGAAGTGGCTACACCTTC. It encodes CASSLVRGSGYTF.